Below are 23 T cell receptor beta chains sequenced from a single sample in a study of blood T cell repertoires in COVID-19. The table came from immunoSEQ multiplex PCR; TCRdb's copy has only in-frame clones and leaves some out. Seen here are roughly 330,000 clones, 70% to 90% observed once, and the top ten hold about 6%. Sequencing was performed on PBMCs or T cells enriched from blood (not recorded which). These receptors originate from a woman in her 30s who had recovered from COVID-19.

The rearrangement uses TRBV2 and TRBJ2-3; maybe TRBD1 (5 bases). Trimming stripped 6 bases from V and 6 bases from J, with 13 bases between. The CDR3 length is 13 residues. The germline gives CDR1 SNHLY, CDR2 FYNNEI. This chain's CDR3 is CASRDTSADTQYF. CDR3 bases: TGTGCCAGCAGGGACACTTCTGCCGATACGCAGTATTTT.

The CDR3 region is CASSQALGPNQPQHF. CDR3 nucleotides: TGCGCCAGCAGCCAAGCCCTGGGCCCGAATCAGCCCCAGCATTTT. The V gene is TRBV4-3, the J gene TRBJ1-5; D is ambiguous. Germline V CDR1 and CDR2: LGHNA, YSLEER. The CDR3 has 15 residues. The V end was cut by 1 base, the J end by 4 bases, with 11 bases between.

The chain combines TRBV18 with TRBJ2-3; D is possibly TRBD1 (6 bases). The length of the CDR3 is 14 residues. Between the trimmed V and J ends, which lost 8 bases and 3 bases, there was a span of 15 bases. The germline CDR1 and CDR2 sequences are KGHSH and LQKENI. This CDR3 is CASQGFRGTDTQYF. The DNA for the CDR3 is TGTGCCAGCCAAGGTTTCAGGGGAACAGATACGCAGTATTTT.

This clone was detected once. The chain employs TRBV30 and TRBJ1-1; 7 bases map to TRBD1. The germline CDR1 and CDR2 sequences are GTSNPN and SVGIG (reference sequence). This CDR3 spans 18 amino acids. The V segment lost 5 bases and the J segment 8 bases; nucleotides outside the gene matches: 26. This CDR3 is CAWLWGWTGEFSGREAFF. CDR3 coding DNA: TGTGCCTGGCTGTGGGGGTGGACAGGAGAATTCTCCGGACGGGAAGCTTTCTTT.

This chain links TRBV11-2 with TRBJ1-3; 10 nucleotides line up with TRBD1. Germline V gene data show CDR1 as SGHAT and CDR2 as FQNNGV. V lost 1 base to trimming and J lost 3 bases; unmatched junction nucleotides: 9. The CDR3 sequence is 18 residues long. CDR3 protein: CASSLGGTGASRGNTIYF. In DNA form, the CDR3 reads TGTGCCAGCAGCTTAGGGGGGACAGGGGCCTCTCGTGGAAACACCATATATTTT.

The V gene is TRBV19, the J gene TRBJ2-6, with 12 bases fitting TRBD1. CDR3 size: 19 residues. Germline loops: CDR1 LNHDA, CDR2 SQIVND (reference sequence). With 1 base clipped from V and 2 bases from J, the junction kept 6 bases outside the gene matches. In nucleotides, the CDR3 is TGTGCCAGTAGTATAGGAGGGGGACAGGGGGCGCCTGGGGCCAACGTCCTGACTTTC. It translates to CASSIGGGQGAPGANVLTF.

This clone was recorded only once. The CDR3 reads CASREQGVGTDTQYF. CDR3 coding DNA: TGTGCCAGCAGGGAACAGGGGGTGGGCACAGATACGCAGTATTTT. The rearrangement uses TRBV6-4 and TRBJ2-3; TRBD1 aligns across 8 bases. The germline gives CDR1 MRHNA, CDR2 SNTAGT. CDR3 length: 15 residues. Trimming removed 6 bases from V and 1 base from J; junction bases left unmatched: 6.

V usage is TRBV4-3 and J usage is TRBJ2-7, with 9 bases matching TRBD2. This CDR3 contains 16 residues. Unmatched junction bases numbered 9, after V lost 3 bases and J lost 3 bases. CDR1 LGHNA and CDR2 YSLEER come from the germline V gene. The DNA for the CDR3 is TGCGCCAGCAGCCACACGCCTAGCGGGGTGGGCTACGAGCAGTACTTC. It yields the protein CASSHTPSGVGYEQYF.

J is TRBJ1-2 and V is TRBV9; tentative D call: TRBD1 (5 bases). The CDR3 is made up of 16 amino acids. Between the trimmed V and J ends, which lost 5 bases and 5 bases, there was a span of 22 bases. In germline, CDR1 is SGDLS, CDR2 YYNGEE. CDR3 sequence reads: CASSQVDGGVEYGYTF. CDR3 coding DNA: TGTGCCAGCAGTCAAGTTGACGGGGGGGTGGAATATGGCTACACCTTC.

The chain is built from TRBV5-1 and TRBJ1-4; 7 positions match TRBD1. V lost 3 bases, J lost 5 bases, and 4 bases stayed unmatched. The CDR3 is 14 residues long. The germline V gene encodes CDR1 SGHRS and CDR2 YFSETQ. The CDR3 loop is CASSSGQENEKLFF. CDR3 nucleotide sequence: TGCGCCAGCAGCTCTGGACAGGAGAATGAAAAACTGTTTTTT.

The V gene is TRBV9, the J gene TRBJ1-3; 8 nucleotides match TRBD1. The CDR3 length is 17 residues. The junction had 8 bases not matched to a gene; V was cut back by 3 bases and J by 0 bases. CDR1 is SGDLS, CDR2 YYNGEE, per germline. CDR3 loop: CASSGRTGSYSGNTIYF. CDR3 nucleotide sequence: TGTGCCAGCAGCGGCCGGACAGGGTCATACTCTGGAAACACCATATATTTT.

The chain joins TRBV2 to TRBJ1-2; no definite D call. The germline V gene encodes CDR1 SNHLY and CDR2 FYNNEI. V was clipped by 3 bases and J by 0 bases, with 5 bases between them. The CDR3 consists of 13 residues. The CDR3 coding sequence is TGTGCCAGCAGTGAGCGGGCTAACTATGGCTACACCTTC. It yields the protein CASSERANYGYTF.

J is TRBJ2-1 and V is TRBV4-3; D ambiguous. CDR3 length: 15 residues. The germline V gene encodes CDR1 LGHNA and CDR2 YSLEER. Trimming removed 3 bases at V and 0 bases at J, with 9 bases between. CDR3 DNA sequence: TGCGCCAGCAGCCACTTACACAGCTCCTACAATGAGCAGTTCTTC. Protein product: CASSHLHSSYNEQFF.

This chain connects TRBV3-1 (or the pseudogene TRBV3-2) to TRBJ1-6; 8 positions agree with TRBD1. CDR1 and CDR2 from the germline V gene are LGHDT and YNNKEL (reference sequence). J lost 1 base, V lost 2 bases, and 16 bases had no gene match. This CDR3 is built from 21 residues. CDR3 region: CASSQNGETGEGWSYNSPLHF. CDR3 nucleotides: TGTGCCAGCAGCCAAAACGGGGAGACAGGGGAAGGTTGGTCCTATAATTCACCCCTCCACTTT.

V and J are TRBV3-1 (or the pseudogene TRBV3-2) and TRBJ1-4; no firm D call. CDR1 and CDR2 (germline): LGHDT, YNNKEL (reference sequence). The CDR3 is 15 amino acids. V lost 0 bases and J 4 bases, leaving 9 bases between the germline ends. CDR3: CASSQEGSYNEKLFF. CDR3 coding DNA: TGTGCCAGCAGCCAAGAGGGCTCCTATAATGAAAAACTGTTTTTT.

The rearrangement links TRBV19 to TRBJ1-1, with D maybe TRBD1 (5 bases). Looked up from germline, CDR1 is LNHDA and CDR2 is SQIVND (reference sequence). This CDR3 has 12 residues. Trimming left V 7 bases short and J 4 bases short, with 10 bases between. Written as DNA, the CDR3 is TGTGCCAGTACCGACAGTCCCACTGAAGCTTTCTTT. This codes for CASTDSPTEAFF.

V usage is TRBV5-4 and J usage is TRBJ1-1, with D tentatively TRBD1 (6 bases). V shed 4 bases and J shed 4 bases, with 14 bases lying between them. Germline CDR1 and CDR2: SGHNT and YYREEE (reference sequence). The CDR3 is 14 amino acids. The CDR3, as DNA: TGTGCCAGCAGCCCGAAGGGGGGGATCACTGAAGCTTTCTTT. It is translated as CASSPKGGITEAFF.

The V and J genes are TRBV4-1 and TRBJ2-6; 9 positions agree with TRBD1. CDR3 length: 20 residues. V dropped 0 bases and J dropped 0; count of bases not matched to a gene: 9. Germline V gene lookup returns CDR1 MGHRA and CDR2 YSYEKL. As DNA, the CDR3 is TGCGCCAGCAGCCAAGAGGGGAGGGACAGGGCCGACTCTGGGGCCAACGTCCTGACTTTC. It translates to CASSQEGRDRADSGANVLTF.

The V call is TRBV11-3, the J call TRBJ2-7; 12 bases are shared with TRBD2. The CDR3 sequence is 17 residues long. J was trimmed by 3 bases and V by 5 bases; bases with no gene match: 11. The germline V gene encodes CDR1 SGHNT and CDR2 YENEEA. The CDR3 DNA sequence: TGTGCCAGCAGCCCCGTACCACTAGCGGGGGGCCTCTACGAGCAGTACTTC. Protein: CASSPVPLAGGLYEQYF. The whole variable domain, filled in from reference TRBV11-3 and TRBJ2-7, reads EAGVVQSPRYKIIEKKQPVAFWCNPISGHNTLYWYLQNLGQGPELLIRYENEEAVDDSQLPKDRFSAERLKGVDSTLKIQPAELGDSAVYLCASSPVPLAGGLYEQYFGPGTRLTVT.

This rearrangement joins TRBV15 to TRBJ1-2, with 10 bases fitting TRBD1. Germline lookup yields CDR1 LNHNV and CDR2 YYDKDF (reference sequence). V lost 3 bases and J lost 8; bases outside the gene matches: 6. This CDR3 region has 14 residues. CDR3 sequence (DNA): TGTGCCACCAGCAGTGGGACAGGGGAGAGGGGCTACACCTTC. Translating gives CATSSGTGERGYTF.

The chain employs TRBV5-4 and TRBJ1-2; possibly TRBD1 for D (6 bases). Trimming took 0 bases from V and 3 from J, leaving 9 bases between them. Germline CDR1 and CDR2: SGHNT and YYREEE (reference sequence). This CDR3 is built from 14 residues. CDR3 coding DNA: TGTGCCAGCAGCTTGGAGGGGGTTGACTATGGCTACACCTTC. It codes for CASSLEGVDYGYTF.

This chain connects TRBV6-2 or TRBV6-3 to TRBJ2-7, with D possibly matching TRBD1 (5 bases). Trimming cost V 6 bases and J 2 bases, with 17 bases left between them. Germline lookup yields CDR1 MNHEY and CDR2 SVGEGT. This CDR3 has 15 amino acids. In nucleotides, the CDR3 is TGTGCCAGCAGCAAGGACAAATCCTTTCCCTACGAGCAGTACTTC. Amino acids: CASSKDKSFPYEQYF.

The CDR3: CASSPAGQGSYGYTF. DNA for the CDR3: TGTGCCAGCTCACCAGCGGGACAGGGGAGCTATGGCTACACCTTC. The V gene is TRBV18, the J gene TRBJ1-2; TRBD1 matches at 10 bases. The CDR3 is made up of 15 amino acids. Trimming at V came to 2 bases and at J to 4 bases, leaving 4 bases not matched to a gene. CDR1 is KGHSH and CDR2 is LQKENI in the germline V gene.